This is a list of T cell receptor beta chains from one sample in a study of T cells in Graves' hyperthyroidism and ophthalmopathy. From the multiplex PCR reads, TCRdb called clonotypes with MiXCR, one entry per CDR3 protein. This table holds under 300,000 distinct CDR3 sequences, around 15% found once. What was sequenced was blood. The receptors derive from a woman aged 45-59 years with Graves' hyperthyroidism that later progressed to Graves' ophthalmopathy. The CDR3 runs from the conserved cysteine through the conserved F or W. A D gene is named only where the DNA matches it firmly. Clone size is stated in some rows and not others, as once, few, many or a class when expanded.

TRBJ2-3 NA many TRBV27 TGTGCCAGCAGTTTAAAAGGGCTTACAGATACGCAGTATTTT CASSLKGLTDTQYF
TRBJ2-4 NA many TRBV6-1 TGTGCCAGCAGGAACGGAGGAGAAAACATTCAGTACTTC CASRNGGENIQYF
TRBJ2-4 TRBD1 few TRBV20-1 TGCAGTGCCCAGGGACAGGGGAAGGGAAACATTCAGTACTTC CSAQGQGKGNIQYF
TRBJ2-2 NA NA TRBV11-1 TGTGCCAGCAGACGGGGACCAACCAACACCGGGGAGCTGTTTTTT CASRRGPTNTGELFF
TRBJ2-5 TRBD1 NA TRBV12-3/TRBV12-4 TGTGCCAGCAGTTTTATCCGGTTCGGACAGGTCGGGGAGACCCAGTACTTC CASSFIRFGQVGETQYF
TRBJ1-4 NA few TRBV15 TGTGCCACCAGCAGAGGCCGGAATGAAAAACTGTTTTTT CATSRGRNEKLFF
TRBJ1-1 TRBD1 few TRBV20-1 TGCAGTGCTGGCGCAGGCCAGGGGGTCACTGAAGCTTTCTTT CSAGAGQGVTEAFF
TRBJ2-7 TRBD2 NA TRBV20-1 TGCAGTGCTCCCGGGACTAGCGGGAGTGGCTACGAGCAGTACTTC CSAPGTSGSGYEQYF
TRBJ1-5 NA many TRBV30 TGTGCCTGGAGTGTATCTGGGGGCGCCTATCAGCCCCAGCATTTT CAWSVSGGAYQPQHF
TRBJ2-1 TRBD2 NA TRBV19 TGTGCCATCTCATCCCCGACTAGCGGGAGAGCTTCTTACAATGAGCAGTTCTTC CAISSPTSGRASYNEQFF
TRBJ1-1 TRBD1 many TRBV28 TGTGCCAGCAGTTCACAGGGGGCTGGTGGCACTGAAGCTTTCTTT CASSSQGAGGTEAFF
TRBJ1-5 NA NA TRBV20-1 TGCAGTGCTAGAAGGCAGGGGTTTCAGCCCCAGCATTTT CSARRQGFQPQHF
TRBJ2-1 TRBD1 few TRBV4-1 TGCGCCAGCAGCTTACTTCCGGACAGGGGATATGAGCAGTTCTTC CASSLLPDRGYEQFF
TRBJ2-7 TRBD2 many TRBV3-1 TGTGCCAGCAGGCTAGGGTTTACTAGCGACTACGAGCAGTACTTC CASRLGFTSDYEQYF
TRBJ2-7 NA NA TRBV5-1 TGCGCCAGCAGGGGAGGTAGCTCCTACGAGCAGTACTTC CASRGGSSYEQYF
TRBJ2-2 TRBD2 NA TRBV29-1 TGCAGCGTTGAAGGAGGGTTAGCGGGACGCACCGGGGAGCTGTTTTTT CSVEGGLAGRTGELFF
TRBJ2-5 NA NA TRBV19 TGTGCCAGCCAAAGGGAGTTCGGAGAGACCCAGTACTTC CASQREFGETQYF
TRBJ1-3 NA many TRBV28 TGTGCCAGCAGTTTACCCTCTGACGGAAGCTCTGGAAACACCATATATTTT CASSLPSDGSSGNTIYF
TRBJ2-1 TRBD2 many TRBV13 TGTGCCAGCAGCTCCCCAAGCGGGACTAGTCACAATGAGCAGTTCTTC CASSSPSGTSHNEQFF
TRBJ2-7 NA many TRBV11-2 TGTGCCAGCAGCTTAGCTTTTCAAAGGGGGCAGTACTTC CASSLAFQRGQYF
TRBJ2-3 NA many TRBV10-3 TGTGCCATCAGTGATTCAGATACGCAGTATTTT CAISDSDTQYF
TRBJ2-2 NA NA TRBV5-1 TGCGCCAGCAGCTTGGTGGGACTTGATACCGGGGAGCTGTTTTTT CASSLVGLDTGELFF
TRBJ2-1 NA many TRBV5-5 TGTGCCAGCAGCGCCGGCCCCAGCTCCTACAATGAGCAGTTCTTC CASSAGPSSYNEQFF
TRBJ1-4 NA many TRBV27 TGTGCCAGCAGTTTAAACAAGGAAAAACTGTTTTTT CASSLNKEKLFF
TRBJ2-2 NA many TRBV9 TGTGCCAGCAGCGTAGCGTTCGGGATGTTCACCGGGGAGCTGTTTTTT CASSVAFGMFTGELFF
TRBJ1-1 NA many TRBV12-3/TRBV12-4 TGTGCCAGCAGTTCCCGGTTTGGCACTGAAGCTTTCTTT CASSSRFGTEAFF
TRBJ1-1 TRBD1 many TRBV2 TGTGCCAGCAGAGACGGACAGGAGTACACTGAAGCTTTCTTT CASRDGQEYTEAFF
TRBJ2-3 TRBD2 NA TRBV14 TGTGCCAGCAGCCGAGCGGGGGTCACAGATACGCAGTATTTT CASSRAGVTDTQYF
TRBJ1-5 NA many TRBV28 TGTGCCAGCAGTTTCTCGGGGGCAGTTAATCAGCCCCAGCATTTT CASSFSGAVNQPQHF
TRBJ1-2 NA once TRBV9 TGTGCCAGCAGCGTAGAAGTAGGGGTCTATGGCTACACCTTC CASSVEVGVYGYTF
TRBJ2-2 NA NA TRBV6-1 TGTGCCACGACTTCGACACTTGTTAGCACCGGGGAGCTGTTTTTT CATTSTLVSTGELFF
TRBJ1-4 NA many TRBV7-2 TGTGCCAGCAGCCAATACGGGGAAGGAGAAAAACTGTTTTTT CASSQYGEGEKLFF
TRBJ2-2 NA many TRBV20-1 TGCAGTGCTAGAGATACGAGGGGGGACACCGGGGAGCTGTTTTTT CSARDTRGDTGELFF
TRBJ2-2 NA many TRBV29-1 TGCAGCGTTGGGGGCCCTGGGGCTACCGGGGAGCTGTTTTTT CSVGGPGATGELFF
TRBJ2-7 TRBD2 NA TRBV7-9 TGTGCCAGCAGCTTGAGACTAGCTGAGTACAATGAGCAGTACTTC CASSLRLAEYNEQYF
TRBJ1-2 TRBD1 NA TRBV5-1 TGCGCCAGCAGCACCGGGACAGGGAATGGCTACACCTTC CASSTGTGNGYTF
TRBJ2-7 NA many TRBV19 TGTGCCAGTAGTATAGGAAGGTACTACGAGCAGTACTTC CASSIGRYYEQYF
TRBJ1-4 TRBD1 many TRBV12-3/TRBV12-4 TGTGCCAGCAGTTTAGCAGGGGGCACTAATGAAAAACTGTTTTTT CASSLAGGTNEKLFF
TRBJ2-7 TRBD2 many TRBV7-9 TGTGCCAGCAACCAAGCGGGAGGACATTCCTACGAGCAGTACTTC CASNQAGGHSYEQYF
TRBJ2-7 NA few TRBV6-1 TGTGCCAGCAGTGAAGAGGACAGAATCTACGAGCAGTACTTC CASSEEDRIYEQYF
TRBJ2-1 TRBD2 many TRBV20-1 TGCAGTGCCCAGGGACTAGCGGGATTTGAGTCCTACAATGAGCAGTTCTTC CSAQGLAGFESYNEQFF